This T cell receptor (beta chain) was sequenced during a study of identical twins. Concerning this clonotype itself: Antigen unknown.

TCRdb called the 5' RACE reads again in MiXCR, with one record for every CDR3 protein. The sample contains a few hundred thousand distinct CDR3 sequences, approximately 8.8% of which appear only once. Findings of the study overall: For out-of-frame beta sequences, excess twin sharing was weaker.

The CDR3 loop spans 16 amino acids. J lost 4 bases, V lost 0 bases, and 5 bases had no gene match. Looked up from germline, CDR1 is SGHRS and CDR2 is YFSETQ. Sequencing was done on a sample of naive T cells sorted from blood. The V call is TRBV5-1, the J call TRBJ2-1, with 9 bases aligning to TRBD2. The TCR comes from a woman in her forties or fifties in good health. CDR3 sequence (DNA): TGCGCCAGCAGCTTGGTTGGCGGGAGGGGATACAATGAGCAGTTCTTC. Translation gives CASSLVGGRGYNEQFF.